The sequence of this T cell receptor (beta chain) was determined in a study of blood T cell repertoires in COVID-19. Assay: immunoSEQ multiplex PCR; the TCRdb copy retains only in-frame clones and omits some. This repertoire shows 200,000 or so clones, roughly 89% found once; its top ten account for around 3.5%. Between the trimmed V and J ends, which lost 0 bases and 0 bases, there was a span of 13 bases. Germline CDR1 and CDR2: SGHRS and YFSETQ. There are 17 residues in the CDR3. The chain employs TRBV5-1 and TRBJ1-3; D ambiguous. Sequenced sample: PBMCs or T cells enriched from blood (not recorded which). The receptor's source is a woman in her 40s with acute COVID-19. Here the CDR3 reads CASSLGGISFSGNTIYF. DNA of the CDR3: TGCGCCAGCAGCTTGGGAGGGATTTCGTTCTCTGGAAACACCATATATTTT.